Reported below is one T cell receptor beta chain. Antigen specificity is unknown. The entry originates in a study of OX40 agonist ivuxolimab in advanced cancers. At the level of the study: Partial responses, seen in three patients, involved one hepatocellular carcinoma and two cutaneous melanomas.

Sampling times: baseline, cycle 4 day 1, cycle 7 day 1. Study-wide points: Doses of 0.1 to 3.0 mg/kg were accompanied by clonal expansion of CD4+ and CD8+ blood T cells by week 6.

The germline gives CDR1 LGHNA, CDR2 YNFKEQ. The CDR3 has 16 residues. The ends lost 5 bases at V and 5 bases at J; junction bases unmatched: 11. TCRdb's table, derived via immunoSEQ multiplex PCR, lists solely in-frame clones and lacks some. The repertoire holds 65,000 to 95,000 clones, around four fifths seen once, with roughly 0.76% in the top ten. The clonotype was recovered from an adult with an advanced solid tumor such as melanoma, head and neck, liver or kidney cancer. This rearrangement joins TRBV4-2 to TRBJ2-5; 10 positions match TRBD1. The source material was CD4+ or CD8+ T cells sorted from blood, sampled in a trial of the OX40 agonist ivuxolimab. In DNA form, the CDR3 reads TGTGCCAGCAGCGAAGGACAGGGGGGCCGGGGGGAGACCCAGTACTTC. Translating it yields CASSEGQGGRGETQYF.